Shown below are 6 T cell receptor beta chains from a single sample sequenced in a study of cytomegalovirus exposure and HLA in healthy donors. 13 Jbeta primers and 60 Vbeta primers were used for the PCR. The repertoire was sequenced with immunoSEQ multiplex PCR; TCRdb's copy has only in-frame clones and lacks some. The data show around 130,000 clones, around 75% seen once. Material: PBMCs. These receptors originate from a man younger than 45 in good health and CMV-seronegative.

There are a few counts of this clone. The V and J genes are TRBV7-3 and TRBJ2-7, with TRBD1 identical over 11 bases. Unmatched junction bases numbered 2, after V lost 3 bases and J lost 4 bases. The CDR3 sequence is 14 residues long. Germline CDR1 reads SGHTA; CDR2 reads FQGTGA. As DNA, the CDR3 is TGTGCCAGCAGCTTGGGACAGGGGGGGTACGAGCAGTACTTC. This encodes CASSLGQGGYEQYF.

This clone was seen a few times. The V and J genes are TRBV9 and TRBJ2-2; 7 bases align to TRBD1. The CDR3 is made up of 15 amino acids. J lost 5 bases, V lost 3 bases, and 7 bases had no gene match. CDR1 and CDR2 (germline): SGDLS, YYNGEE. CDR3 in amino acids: CASSEGDRVTGELFF. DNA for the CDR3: TGTGCCAGCAGCGAGGGTGACAGGGTAACCGGGGAGCTGTTTTTT.

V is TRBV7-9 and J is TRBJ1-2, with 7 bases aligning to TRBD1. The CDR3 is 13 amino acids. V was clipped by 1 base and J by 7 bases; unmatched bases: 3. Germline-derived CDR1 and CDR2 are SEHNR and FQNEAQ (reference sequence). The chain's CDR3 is CASSLEGASGYTF. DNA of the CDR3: TGTGCCAGCAGCTTAGAGGGGGCAAGTGGCTACACCTTC.

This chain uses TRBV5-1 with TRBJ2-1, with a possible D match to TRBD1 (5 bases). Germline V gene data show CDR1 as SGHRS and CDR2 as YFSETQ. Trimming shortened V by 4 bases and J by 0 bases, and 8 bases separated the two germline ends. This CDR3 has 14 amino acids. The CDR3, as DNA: TGCGCCAGCAGCCCCAGGGACTCCTACAATGAGCAGTTCTTC. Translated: CASSPRDSYNEQFF.

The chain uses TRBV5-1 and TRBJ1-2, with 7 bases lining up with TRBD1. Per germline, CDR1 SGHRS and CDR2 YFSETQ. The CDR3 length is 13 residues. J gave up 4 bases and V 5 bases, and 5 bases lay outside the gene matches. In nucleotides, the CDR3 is TGCGCCAGCAGACAGGACAGGACCTATGGCTACACCTTC. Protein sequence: CASRQDRTYGYTF.

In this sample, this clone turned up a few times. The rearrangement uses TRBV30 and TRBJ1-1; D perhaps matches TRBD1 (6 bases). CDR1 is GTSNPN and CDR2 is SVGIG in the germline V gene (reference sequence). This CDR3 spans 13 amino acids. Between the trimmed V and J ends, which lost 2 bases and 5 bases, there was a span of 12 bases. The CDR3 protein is CAWSYLGGTEAFF. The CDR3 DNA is TGTGCCTGGAGTTATCTAGGGGGAACTGAAGCTTTCTTT.